The T cell receptor beta chain under discussion was sequenced for a study of beta chain features in type 1 diabetes. Regarding the study as a whole: VDJ junctions from type 1 diabetes patients carried fewer insertions and larger deletions. The naive, central memory and Treg TCRB repertoires of patients appeared to be more similar to one another than those of healthy donors.

Expressed TCRB transcripts were sequenced because the isolated RNA had all been reverse transcribed beforehand. This table comes from immunoSEQ multiplex PCR, and its TCRdb copy is limited to in-frame clones, with some not included. The sample contains 150,000 to 170,000 clones, about 8.1% of which appear only once. At least ten counts were recorded for this clone. The antigen is undetermined. CDR1 is LGHNA, CDR2 YSLEER, per germline. Trimming removed 0 bases from V and 0 bases from J, with 11 bases in between. The CDR3 contains 17 residues. The single heparinised draw taken from each donor contained roughly 100 mL of blood on average.

This clonotype was obtained from a man aged 18 to 30 in good health. Sequencing used central memory CD4+ T cells from blood. The chain joins TRBV4-3 to TRBJ2-2, with D unresolved. The CDR3 sequence is CASSQEIYRSNTGELFF. DNA for the CDR3: TGCGCCAGCAGCCAAGAGATATATCGGTCGAACACCGGGGAGCTGTTTTTT.